These T cell receptor beta chains were read from a single sample in a study of blood T cell repertoires in COVID-19. Some clones are missing from TCRdb's copy, which holds only in-frame ones; the method was immunoSEQ multiplex PCR. There are roughly 410,000 clones in the sample; approximately 90% occur only once, and about 1.6% lies in the top ten. The specimen sequenced was peripheral blood. The origin of the receptors is a woman between 35 and 50 years old with COVID-19, enrolled during active disease. Each CDR3 is given with its conserved first and last residue. D genes are given only for firm matches. Part of the rows lack a size; the others show once, few, many or a class for expanded clones.

j_call | v_call | d_call | clone_size | cdr3_nt | cdr3_aa
TRBJ1-2 | TRBV7-3 | TRBD1 | . | TGTGCCAGCAGCCCTGGGACAGGGGAGAACTATGGCTACACCTTC | CASSPGTGENYGYTF
TRBJ1-6 | TRBV3-1/TRBV3-2 | . | . | TGTGCCAGCAGCCGAGCCGAGAAGGGGCCCAATTCACCCCTCCACTTT | CASSRAEKGPNSPLHF
TRBJ1-4 | TRBV7-9 | TRBD1 | . | TGTGCCAGCAGGGGGGACAGGGGGCGAAGTGAAAAACTGTTTTTT | CASRGDRGRSEKLFF
TRBJ1-1 | TRBV6-5 | . | . | TGTGCCAGCAGTTACTACAGGGCCACTGAAGCTTTCTTT | CASSYYRATEAFF
TRBJ2-4 | TRBV19 | TRBD1 | . | TGTGCCAGTAGAATTCCTAGACAGGGGGGCGTTAGGAAGGCCAAAAACATTCAGTACTTC | CASRIPRQGGVRKAKNIQYF
TRBJ2-7 | TRBV5-4 | . | . | TGTGCCAGCAGCCCCGGCGGGACGGTATCCTACGAGCAGTACTTC | CASSPGGTVSYEQYF
TRBJ1-1 | TRBV23-1 | . | . | TGCGCCAGCAGTCAGTACAGGCAGAACACTGAAGCTTTCTTT | CASSQYRQNTEAFF
TRBJ1-1 | TRBV7-2 | TRBD1 | . | TGTGCCAGCAGCCAACAGGTGGGACAGGGGGCTTTCTTT | CASSQQVGQGAFF
TRBJ2-1 | TRBV11-3 | TRBD2 | once | TGTGCCAGCAGCCCCGGGGGGGAGCCCTACAATGAGCAGTTCTTC | CASSPGGEPYNEQFF
TRBJ2-1 | TRBV7-2 | . | . | TGTGCCAGCAGCTTAGGGACTGGCGGGATATACAATGAGCAGTTCTTC | CASSLGTGGIYNEQFF
TRBJ2-7 | TRBV7-6 | . | . | TGTGCCAGCAGCTTGAGCACGGACAGCCGTTCGTGGGTCTTCTTC | CASSLSTDSRSWVFF
TRBJ2-5 | TRBV2 | TRBD1 | . | TGTGCCAGCAGTAGAGACAGGGGGCGAGGAGAGACCCAGTACTTC | CASSRDRGRGETQYF
TRBJ2-7 | TRBV5-1 | . | once | TGCGCCAGCAGCTTAACTAGCAGTCCTGCAGGCGAGCAGTACTTC | CASSLTSSPAGEQYF
TRBJ2-3 | TRBV7-2 | TRBD2 | . | TGTGCCAGCAGCTTTGTTATCGCGGGGGGGATGACAGATACGCAGTATTTT | CASSFVIAGGMTDTQYF
TRBJ2-1 | TRBV5-6 | . | . | TGTGCCAGCAGCTTGAGGGGGGGCTCCTACAATGAGCAGTTCTTC | CASSLRGGSYNEQFF
TRBJ2-1 | TRBV11-3 | TRBD2 | . | TGTGCCAGCAGTAATGTCGATCGATGGCGGGGGAGTAATGAGCAGTTCTTC | CASSNVDRWRGSNEQFF
TRBJ2-2 | TRBV28 | . | once | TGTGCCAGCAGTTACACCAGGGTGGCCGGGGAGCTGTTTTTT | CASSYTRVAGELFF
TRBJ1-1 | TRBV7-2 | TRBD1 | once | TGTGCCAGCAGCCACGCAGGGGGCGGTGAAGCTTTCTTT | CASSHAGGGEAFF
TRBJ1-1 | TRBV10-3 | TRBD1 | . | TGTGCCATCAGTGCGGCCAGGGGGTCCACCAGGGACACTGAAGCTTTCTTT | CAISAARGSTRDTEAFF
TRBJ2-1 | TRBV27 | TRBD2 | . | TGTGCCAGCAGTTTGCGGGAACCTAGCGGGAGTATAAGGAATGAGCAGTTCTTC | CASSLREPSGSIRNEQFF
TRBJ1-3 | TRBV7-2 | TRBD1 | . | TGTGCCAGCAGCGGCCGGACAGGCCGCTCTGGAAACACCATATATTTT | CASSGRTGRSGNTIYF
TRBJ2-7 | TRBV7-8 | TRBD1 | . | TGTGCCAGCAGCTTAGGGGGACAGGGGATCGAGCAGTACTTC | CASSLGGQGIEQYF
TRBJ2-7 | TRBV9 | TRBD2 | . | TGTGCCAGCAGCCCAAGAGCGGGAGGCTCCTACGAGCAGTACTTC | CASSPRAGGSYEQYF
TRBJ2-7 | TRBV7-3 | . | many | TGTGCCAGCAGCCGGTACCTAGCCTCCGCCGAGCAGTACTTC | CASSRYLASAEQYF
TRBJ1-3 | TRBV7-8 | . | . | TGTGCCAGCAGCCTCGAGCCTAAGACAGGCCTCTCTGGAAACACCATATATTTT | CASSLEPKTGLSGNTIYF
TRBJ2-6 | TRBV7-2 | TRBD2 | . | TGTGCCAGCAGCTTTGCCGGGAGGGCCGCTGGGGCCAACGTCCTGACTTTC | CASSFAGRAAGANVLTF
TRBJ2-1 | TRBV6-5 | TRBD1 | . | TGTGCCAGCAGTTCTACAGGGGGGTCCTACAATGAGCAGTTCTTC | CASSSTGGSYNEQFF